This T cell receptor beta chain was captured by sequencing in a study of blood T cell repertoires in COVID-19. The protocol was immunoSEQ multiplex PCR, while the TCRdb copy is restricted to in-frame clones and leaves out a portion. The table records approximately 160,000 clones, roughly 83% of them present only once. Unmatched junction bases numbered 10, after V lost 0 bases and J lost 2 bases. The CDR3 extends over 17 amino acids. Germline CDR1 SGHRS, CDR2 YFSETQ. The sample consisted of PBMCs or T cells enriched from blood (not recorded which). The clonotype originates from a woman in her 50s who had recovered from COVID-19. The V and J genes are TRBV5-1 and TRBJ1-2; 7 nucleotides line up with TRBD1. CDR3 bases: TGCGCCAGCAGCTTGGAGGGAAACAGGGGACCCAACTATGGCTACACCTTC. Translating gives CASSLEGNRGPNYGYTF. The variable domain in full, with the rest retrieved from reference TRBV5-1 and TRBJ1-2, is KAGVTQTPRYLIKTRGQQVTLSCSPISGHRSVSWYQQTPGQGLQFLFEYFSETQRNKGNFPGRFSGRQFSNSRSEMNVSTLELGDSALYLCASSLEGNRGPNYGYTFGSGTRLTVV.